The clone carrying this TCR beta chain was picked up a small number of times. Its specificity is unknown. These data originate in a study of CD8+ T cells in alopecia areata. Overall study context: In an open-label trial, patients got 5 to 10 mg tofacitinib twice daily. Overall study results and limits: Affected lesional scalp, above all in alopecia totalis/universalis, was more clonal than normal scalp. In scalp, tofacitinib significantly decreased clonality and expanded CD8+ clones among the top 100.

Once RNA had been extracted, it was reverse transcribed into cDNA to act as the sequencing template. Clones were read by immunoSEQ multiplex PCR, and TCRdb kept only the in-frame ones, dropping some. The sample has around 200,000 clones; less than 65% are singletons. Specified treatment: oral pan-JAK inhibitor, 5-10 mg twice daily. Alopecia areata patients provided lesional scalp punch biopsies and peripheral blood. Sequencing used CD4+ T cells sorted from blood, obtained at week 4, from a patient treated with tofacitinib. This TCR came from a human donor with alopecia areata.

CDR3 sequence: CSVAGVNQPQHF. The DNA of the CDR3 is TGCAGCGTTGCAGGGGTCAATCAGCCCCAGCATTTT. V usage is TRBV29-1 and J usage is TRBJ1-5; perhaps TRBD1 as D (6 bases). Between the trimmed V and J ends, which lost 4 bases and 3 bases, there was a span of 7 bases. The CDR3 runs to 12 residues. Germline values: CDR1 SQVTM, CDR2 ANQGSEA.